This T cell receptor (beta chain) was sequenced for a study of cytomegalovirus exposure and HLA in healthy donors. Study-level points and caveats: Only CMV serostatus was available as immune exposure information. The study designated 164 TCR beta chains cytomegalovirus-associated.

Comments on this clone: Its target is not known.

In the PCR, 60 Vbeta and 13 Jbeta primers were used. Clones were sequenced by immunoSEQ multiplex PCR, and TCRdb holds only the in-frame ones, with some missing. The sample has about 130,000 clones, around 8.5% seen once. This CDR3 contains 14 residues. The germline V gene encodes CDR1 MGHDK and CDR2 SYGVNS. The germline V and J ends were trimmed by 5 bases and 8 bases, with 16 bases remaining between them. This clonotype originated in a man between 35 and 55 years old in good health and CMV-seronegative. The sample taken for sequencing was PBMCs. The rearrangement links TRBV25-1 to TRBJ2-1; tentative D call: TRBD1 (5 bases). The DNA of the CDR3 is TGTGCCAGCAGTAGATTATCAGGGAACGATGAGCAGTTCTTC. Its protein is CASSRLSGNDEQFF.